This is a list of T cell receptor beta chains from one sample in a study of blood T cell repertoires in COVID-19. Some clones are missing from TCRdb's copy, which holds only in-frame ones; the method was immunoSEQ multiplex PCR. This table holds some 150,000 clones, around four fifths found once. Input material: peripheral blood. The receptors stem from a man aged 35 to 55 who had recovered from COVID-19. Both conserved end residues are part of each CDR3. A D gene is named only where the DNA matches it firmly. A clone size is listed for some rows: how often the clone was seen (once, few, many), or a class if it is expanded.

length | J | D | size | V | DNA | CDR3
15 | TRBJ2-7 | TRBD1 | - | TRBV10-3 | TGTGCCATCAGTGAGGAAGGACAGGGGGCCTACGAGCAGTACTTC | CAISEEGQGAYEQYF
19 | TRBJ2-7 | - | once | TRBV7-2 | TGTGCCAGCAGCTTAGAAGGAGGGCAGAGGGGTAGTATTCTCTACGAGCAGTACTTC | CASSLEGGQRGSILYEQYF
13 | TRBJ2-7 | TRBD2 | - | TRBV11-2 | TGTGCCAGCAGCTTAGCGGGGGGACCCGAGCAGTACTTC | CASSLAGGPEQYF
15 | TRBJ2-2 | TRBD1 | - | TRBV28 | TGTGCCAGCTCTGGGGCAGGGACAGAGAGCGGGGAGCTGTTTTTT | CASSGAGTESGELFF
19 | TRBJ2-4 | TRBD2 | medium-sized | TRBV4-2 | TGTGCCAGCAGCCCGAGGGGACTAGCGGGGGGGGAAGCCAAAAACATTCAGTACTTC | CASSPRGLAGGEAKNIQYF
18 | TRBJ2-6 | TRBD1 | - | TRBV11-2 | TGTGCCAGCAGCTTAGGAGGGGGCGCGAAATCTGGGGCCAACGTCCTGACTTTC | CASSLGGGAKSGANVLTF
16 | TRBJ1-3 | - | - | TRBV18 | TGTGCCAGCTCACCGACGACTCCAAGCTCTGGAAACACCATATATTTT | CASSPTTPSSGNTIYF
15 | TRBJ1-4 | TRBD1 | - | TRBV7-2 | TGTGCCAGCAGCCGCCTCGGGACAGGGGGTGAAAAACTGTTTTTT | CASSRLGTGGEKLFF
15 | TRBJ2-5 | TRBD2 | - | TRBV2 | TGTGCCAGCAGCGCCGGGACTAGCGGGCGGGAGACCCAGTACTTC | CASSAGTSGRETQYF
16 | TRBJ2-7 | TRBD2 | - | TRBV7-9 | TGTGCCAGCACCTCACCTGGACTAGCGGGGGGTACCGAGCAGTACTTC | CASTSPGLAGGTEQYF
15 | TRBJ2-1 | TRBD2 | - | TRBV19 | TGTGCCAGTAGTGCGACTAGCGGGAGCTACAATGAGCAGTTCTTC | CASSATSGSYNEQFF
19 | TRBJ2-6 | TRBD2 | - | TRBV13 | TGTGCCAGCAGTCTTGAAGGGATAGCGGGAGCAAGTGGGGCCAACGTCCTGACTTTC | CASSLEGIAGASGANVLTF
13 | TRBJ1-3 | TRBD1 | - | TRBV18 | TGTGCCAGCTCACCCGGACAGGGGGACACCATATATTTT | CASSPGQGDTIYF
13 | TRBJ2-4 | TRBD1 | - | TRBV9 | TGTGCCAGCAGCGGTCGACAGGGACACATTCAGTACTTC | CASSGRQGHIQYF
15 | TRBJ2-1 | TRBD2 | - | TRBV10-3 | TGTGCCATCATGCTGACTAGCGGGAGTCTCAATGAGCAGTTCTTC | CAIMLTSGSLNEQFF
15 | TRBJ2-7 | TRBD1 | - | TRBV13 | TGTGCCAGCAGCAGGGGACAGGGTAATACCTACGAGCAGTACTTC | CASSRGQGNTYEQYF
12 | TRBJ1-2 | - | - | TRBV9 | TGTGCCAGCAGCGCCGCAGGGGATGGCTACACCTTC | CASSAAGDGYTF
15 | TRBJ2-5 | TRBD1 | - | TRBV2 | TGTGCCAGCATGGAGTGGACAGGGCAACAAGAGACCCAGTACTTC | CASMEWTGQQETQYF
14 | TRBJ2-2 | TRBD1 | - | TRBV29-1 | TGCAGCGTTGGAGGACAGGGTATAACCGGGGAGCTGTTTTTT | CSVGGQGITGELFF
16 | TRBJ1-3 | - | once | TRBV27 | TGTGCCAGCAGTTTATCAAACAGGATGGCTGGAAACACCATATATTTT | CASSLSNRMAGNTIYF
15 | TRBJ1-4 | - | - | TRBV14 | TGTGCCAGCAGCCAAGTGAGGGGGACTAATGAAAAACTGTTTTTT | CASSQVRGTNEKLFF
14 | TRBJ1-4 | - | few | TRBV6-5 | TGTGCCAGCAGTCCCAGTGGCTTTAATGAAAAACTGTTTTTT | CASSPSGFNEKLFF
15 | TRBJ1-2 | TRBD1 | - | TRBV9 | TGTGCCAGCAGCGTAGAGGCAGGGGGCGCGTCGGGCTACACCTTC | CASSVEAGGASGYTF
14 | TRBJ2-1 | - | - | TRBV15 | TGTGCCACCAGCAGAGATCTAGGCTACAATGAGCAGTTCTTC | CATSRDLGYNEQFF
16 | TRBJ2-2 | TRBD2 | once | TRBV7-3 | TGTGCCAGCAGCCCCTCTGGGGGGGCGAACACCGGGGAGCTGTTTTTT | CASSPSGGANTGELFF
14 | TRBJ1-4 | TRBD1 | few | TRBV5-1 | TGCGCCAGCACGGGTCAGGGGGCCGATGAAAAACTGTTTTTT | CASTGQGADEKLFF
15 | TRBJ2-6 | - | - | TRBV18 | TGTGCCAGCTATCGGGAACCCTCTGGGGCCAACGTCCTGACTTTC | CASYREPSGANVLTF
13 | TRBJ2-1 | TRBD2 | - | TRBV7-2 | TGTGCCAGCAGCTCCGGACTAGACAATGAGCAGTTCTTC | CASSSGLDNEQFF
17 | TRBJ2-2 | - | - | TRBV5-4 | TGTGCCAGCAGCTTCGGTGGCGGGACGACCTACACCGGGGAGCTGTTTTTT | CASSFGGGTTYTGELFF
15 | TRBJ2-2 | - | - | TRBV9 | TGTGCCAGCAGCGTAACGGGGGAGAGGACCGGGGAGCTGTTTTTT | CASSVTGERTGELFF
13 | TRBJ1-1 | - | - | TRBV12-3/TRBV12-4 | TGTGCCAGCAGTTTACTGGCGGCCACTGAAGCTTTCTTT | CASSLLAATEAFF
14 | TRBJ2-5 | TRBD2 | - | TRBV6-5 | TGTGCCAGTTCGACTAGCGGGAAAAAAGAGACCCAGTACTTC | CASSTSGKKETQYF
18 | TRBJ2-5 | TRBD2 | - | TRBV6-2/TRBV6-3 | TGTGCCAGCAGTTACTCGATCAGCGGGAGGGCGTTTCGGGAGACCCAGTACTTC | CASSYSISGRAFRETQYF
16 | TRBJ2-5 | - | - | TRBV27 | TGTGCCAGCAGTTTATACCCCGGGACAAATCAAGAGACCCAGTACTTC | CASSLYPGTNQETQYF
13 | TRBJ2-5 | - | - | TRBV6-2/TRBV6-3 | TGTGCCAGCAGTTACTCCTCCCCAGGCACGGTATACTTC | CASSYSSPGTVYF
15 | TRBJ2-3 | TRBD1 | - | TRBV24-1 | TGTGCCACCAGTGAACAACAGGGGGGCACAGATACGCAGTATTTT | CATSEQQGGTDTQYF
12 | TRBJ2-3 | - | - | TRBV5-4 | TGTGCCAGCAGCCCCTTCGGAGATACGCAGTATTTT | CASSPFGDTQYF
13 | TRBJ1-2 | - | - | TRBV6-2/TRBV6-3 | TGTGCCAGCAGTTACCAACAGTACTATGGCTACACCTTC | CASSYQQYYGYTF
18 | TRBJ2-3 | TRBD2 | - | TRBV6-2/TRBV6-3 | TGTGCCAGCAGTTATGATCCGGACGGACTAGCGCGGACAGATACGCAGTATTTT | CASSYDPDGLARTDTQYF
13 | TRBJ2-7 | - | - | TRBV4-3 | TGCGCCAGCAGCCAAGATTACGGAGTCGAGCAGTACTTC | CASSQDYGVEQYF
15 | TRBJ2-5 | TRBD1 | once | TRBV28 | TGTGCCAGCAGTGGGGACAGGACACCCCGAGAGACCCAGTACTTC | CASSGDRTPRETQYF
14 | TRBJ1-1 | TRBD1 | - | TRBV18 | TGTGCCAGCTCTCAGGACAGGGCGAACACTGAAGCTTTCTTT | CASSQDRANTEAFF
12 | TRBJ2-5 | - | - | TRBV6-6 | TGTGCCAGCAGTGCCTCGGGGGAGACCCAGTACTTC | CASSASGETQYF
15 | TRBJ2-1 | - | - | TRBV7-2 | TGTGCCAGCAGCAAGGACTCGAGCTCCTACAATGAGCAGTTCTTC | CASSKDSSSYNEQFF
14 | TRBJ2-6 | - | - | TRBV24-1 | TGTGCCGTCGGGGGTGTTACTGGGGCCAACGTCCTGACTTTC | CAVGGVTGANVLTF
18 | TRBJ2-3 | - | - | TRBV4-2 | TGTGCCAGCAGCCAAGACCGGTTTTCGGGCGGGGTCACAGATACGCAGTATTTT | CASSQDRFSGGVTDTQYF
14 | TRBJ1-5 | TRBD1 | - | TRBV30 | TGTGCCTGGAGCCAGGGGGTGGCTAATCAGCCCCAGCATTTT | CAWSQGVANQPQHF
14 | TRBJ2-7 | TRBD1 | - | TRBV29-1 | TGCAGCGTGACCCGGGACAGGGGCCCCTACGAGCAGTACTTC | CSVTRDRGPYEQYF
14 | TRBJ2-1 | TRBD1 | - | TRBV10-3 | TGTGCCATCAGTGTAGGACAGGGGGCCCCTGAGCAGTTCTTC | CAISVGQGAPEQFF
16 | TRBJ2-1 | - | - | TRBV7-9 | TGTGCCAGCAGCCGAGCGCTCAGCGGACCAGGGGATGAGCAGTTCTTC | CASSRALSGPGDEQFF
15 | TRBJ2-2 | TRBD2 | - | TRBV9 | TGTGCCAGCAGCGTAGTTGCGGGGGACACCGGGGAGCTGTTTTTT | CASSVVAGDTGELFF
14 | TRBJ2-1 | - | once | TRBV23-1 | TGCGCCAGCAGTCGCAGGGGCAAGTTGGATGAGCAGTTCTTC | CASSRRGKLDEQFF
16 | TRBJ2-1 | TRBD1 | - | TRBV6-4 | TGTGCCAGCAGTACCTACGGGACAGAATCCTACAATGAGCAGTTCTTC | CASSTYGTESYNEQFF
16 | TRBJ2-1 | - | - | TRBV10-3 | TGTGCCATCAGTACTTCCGACAGGAGCTCCTACAATGAGCAGTTCTTC | CAISTSDRSSYNEQFF
13 | TRBJ1-1 | - | - | TRBV30 | TGTGCCTCCTCTTCACGAGGGAAATCTGAAGCTTTCTTT | CASSSRGKSEAFF
14 | TRBJ2-3 | - | - | TRBV7-2 | TGTGCCAGCAGCGGCCTCTCTAGCACAGATACGCAGTATTTT | CASSGLSSTDTQYF
14 | TRBJ2-7 | TRBD2 | few | TRBV18 | TGTGCCAGCTCACCCGGGCGGGGGACCTACGAGCAGTACTTC | CASSPGRGTYEQYF
15 | TRBJ1-2 | - | once | TRBV24-1 | TGTGCCACCAGTGATTGGTCCGGAGGGAACTATGGCTACACCTTC | CATSDWSGGNYGYTF